These 20 T cell receptor beta chains were all obtained from the same sample, sequenced in a study of control samples from healthy donors and cancer patients. Profiling relied on immunoSEQ multiplex PCR, and the TCRdb table lists in-frame clones only, not all of them. The sample lists some 130,000 clones; 90% were seen once. The sequenced sample consisted of blood. These TCRs come from a man aged 35-49 years in good health.

The chain couples TRBV2 to TRBJ1-1; 9 bases agree with TRBD1. With 6 bases clipped from V and 5 bases from J, the junction kept 7 bases outside the gene matches. CDR1 SNHLY and CDR2 FYNNEI come from the germline V gene. The CDR3 consists of 14 residues. The CDR3 sequence: CASSYRGQKTEAFF. CDR3 bases: TGTGCCAGCAGCTACAGGGGGCAAAAAACTGAAGCTTTCTTT.

The chain recombines TRBV10-2 with TRBJ2-3; D perhaps matches TRBD2 (5 bases). CDR1 and CDR2 (germline): WSHSY, SAAADI. With 10 bases removed from V and 2 bases from J, the gap between germline ends came to 13 bases. This CDR3 has 13 residues. CDR3 residues: CATSAEDTDTQYF. CDR3 DNA sequence: TGCGCCACCTCGGCGGAGGACACAGATACGCAGTATTTT.

The genes are TRBV4-2 and TRBJ1-4; D unclear. The CDR3 spans 13 residues. The V gene lost 2 bases and the J gene lost 8 bases, with 9 bases spanning the gap. Germline CDR1 and CDR2: LGHNA and YNFKEQ. This chain's CDR3 is CASSQTLGEKLFF. Here the CDR3 DNA reads TGTGCCAGCAGCCAAACACTGGGGGAAAAACTGTTTTTT.

The chain has TRBV3-1 (or the pseudogene TRBV3-2) and TRBJ1-4; 7 bases agree with TRBD1. The V gene's germline CDR1 is LGHDT and CDR2 YNNKEL (reference sequence). This CDR3 region has 17 residues. J was trimmed by 5 bases and V by 0 bases; bases with no gene match: 9. The chain's CDR3 is CASSQEQGLGGNEKLFF. The CDR3 region has the DNA TGTGCCAGCAGCCAAGAACAGGGGCTGGGGGGAAATGAAAAACTGTTTTTT.

CDR3 sequence (DNA): TGTGCCATCAGTGAGCCATACAGGGGGGAGCAGTACTTC. Translating it yields CAISEPYRGEQYF. V gene TRBV10-3 combines with J gene TRBJ2-7; 8 bases align to TRBD1. Trimming removed 2 bases from V and 7 bases from J; junction bases left unmatched: 4. The CDR3 length is 13 residues. CDR1 is ENHRY, CDR2 SYGVKD, per germline.

The genes are TRBV5-6 and TRBJ2-7; D call uncertain. Germline V gives CDR1 SGHDT, CDR2 YYEEEE. The CDR3 loop spans 18 amino acids. Deletions cut 1 base from V and 0 bases from J, with 20 bases between. This chain's CDR3 is CASSLLAMGRVSSYEQYF. The CDR3 bases are TGTGCCAGCAGCTTGTTGGCTATGGGCCGGGTGAGCTCCTACGAGCAGTACTTC.

The genes are TRBV6-5 and TRBJ2-7; no clear D. The CDR3 totals 13 residues. CDR1 and CDR2 (germline): MNHEY, SVGAGI. With 0 bases removed from V and 0 bases from J, the gap between germline ends came to 3 bases. The CDR3 loop is CASSYSASYEQYF. The DNA for the CDR3 is TGTGCCAGCAGTTACTCGGCCTCCTACGAGCAGTACTTC.

V usage is TRBV4-1 and J usage is TRBJ1-4; the match to TRBD1 covers 8 bases. This CDR3 is built from 14 residues. V dropped 4 bases and J dropped 9; count of bases not matched to a gene: 7. Germline values: CDR1 MGHRA, CDR2 YSYEKL. The CDR3: CASSRPDREQKLFF. The CDR3 DNA sequence: TGCGCCAGCAGCCGCCCGGACAGGGAACAAAAACTGTTTTTT.

The chain recombines TRBV12-3 or TRBV12-4 with TRBJ1-1; D gene unclear. CDR3 size: 12 residues. V was pared by 6 bases and J by 5 bases, with 10 bases between. The CDR3 protein is CASRYLGTEAFF. Written as DNA, the CDR3 is TGTGCCAGCAGGTATCTGGGAACTGAAGCTTTCTTT.

DNA for the CDR3: TGTGCCAGCTCACCGAGTCCCCGGGGGAACCCTAATGAGCAGTTCTTC. As protein: CASSPSPRGNPNEQFF. This chain uses TRBV18 with TRBJ2-1; D is possibly TRBD2 (6 bases). From germline, CDR1 is KGHSH and CDR2 LQKENI. Trimming took off 3 bases at V and 7 bases at J, with 19 bases between the two ends. This CDR3 is 16 amino acids long.

The chain couples TRBV5-1 to TRBJ2-5; 8 bases agree with TRBD2. The CDR3 consists of 14 residues. The germline V gene has CDR1 SGHRS and CDR2 YFSETQ. Germline trimming cut 1 base from V and 2 bases from J; bases unmatched to any gene: 1. As DNA, the CDR3 is TGCGCCAGCAGCTTGCCGGGGGGGCAAGAGACCCAGTACTTC. As protein: CASSLPGGQETQYF.

This chain joins TRBV11-1 and TRBJ1-2; D not certain. From germline, CDR1 is SGHAT and CDR2 FQDESV (reference sequence). The length of the CDR3 is 15 residues. V gave up 8 bases and J gave up 8 bases, with 24 bases separating them. Written as DNA, the CDR3 is TGTGCCAGCCGGCGGGTTGCGCAATCTAGGGAAGGCTACACCTTC. Its translation is CASRRVAQSREGYTF.

The chain combines TRBV7-9 with TRBJ2-2, with D maybe TRBD1 (6 bases). V was cut by 4 bases and J by 7 bases, with 22 bases left in between. Germline V gene sequence: CDR1 SEHNR, CDR2 FQNEAQ (reference sequence). The CDR3 spans 17 residues. The CDR3 region has the DNA TGTGCCAGCAGCTCCAGAAGTGTCAGGGGTTGGAACGGGGAGCTGTTTTTT. The encoded protein is CASSSRSVRGWNGELFF.

The chain has TRBV5-5 and TRBJ2-3; the D gene is possibly TRBD1 (6 bases). The CDR3 is 14 residues long. The V gene's germline CDR1 is SGHKS and CDR2 YYEKEE (reference sequence). V was cut by 4 bases and J by 2 bases, with 11 bases left in between. DNA of the CDR3: TGTGCCAGCAGCCACCGGGACATCACAGATACGCAGTATTTT. Its translation is CASSHRDITDTQYF.

CDR3 loop: CASGLVWTGGPYEQYF. CDR3 sequence (DNA): TGTGCTAGTGGTTTGGTATGGACAGGGGGCCCCTACGAGCAGTACTTC. The V call is TRBV12-5, the J call TRBJ2-7, with 11 bases aligning to TRBD1. Germline-derived CDR1 and CDR2 are LGHNT and FRNRAP. CDR3 length: 16 residues. Unmatched junction bases numbered 3, after V lost 0 bases and J lost 2 bases.

V is TRBV7-8 and J is TRBJ2-7; D is undetermined. The CDR3 totals 14 residues. The V end was cut by 5 bases, the J end by 2 bases, with 13 bases between. The germline V gene encodes CDR1 SGHVS and CDR2 FQNEAQ. The CDR3 coding sequence is TGTGCCAGCAGCCAAACGGGCTTCACCTACGAGCAGTACTTC. Protein sequence: CASSQTGFTYEQYF.

The chain recombines TRBV30 with TRBJ2-1; D is perhaps TRBD1 (6 bases). The CDR3 is made up of 12 amino acids. V dropped 5 bases and J dropped 10 bases, with 15 bases sitting between them. Germline CDR1 and CDR2: GTSNPN and SVGIG (reference sequence). The CDR3 DNA is TGTGCCTGGGGTAACAGGGCTGGGGAGCAGTTCTTC. It specifies CAWGNRAGEQFF.

The chain recombines TRBV12-5 with TRBJ2-5; the D gene is possibly TRBD2 (5 bases). The V gene's germline CDR1 is LGHNT and CDR2 FRNRAP. V was trimmed by 5 bases and J by 7 bases, leaving 17 bases between them. The CDR3 loop spans 14 amino acids. The CDR3 reads CASGNDSPEGTQYF. CDR3 sequence (DNA): TGTGCTAGTGGTAACGACTCTCCCGAGGGGACCCAGTACTTC.

The chain is built from TRBV9 and TRBJ1-2; D is ambiguous. CDR1 and CDR2 (germline): SGDLS, YYNGEE. The V gene lost 0 bases and the J gene lost 4 bases, with 10 bases spanning the gap. The CDR3 spans 14 residues. CDR3 DNA: TGTGCCAGCAGCGTAGGTCTGGGGTCCTATGGCTACACCTTC. Translating it yields CASSVGLGSYGYTF.

The chain joins TRBV3-1 (or the pseudogene TRBV3-2) to TRBJ2-1, with D tentatively TRBD2 (5 bases). Germline V gives CDR1 LGHDT, CDR2 YNNKEL (reference sequence). V gave up 2 bases and J gave up 8 bases, with 13 bases separating them. This CDR3 is built from 14 residues. The CDR3 region is CASSQKGLAHEQFF. The CDR3 DNA follows: TGTGCCAGCAGCCAAAAAGGGCTAGCCCATGAGCAGTTCTTC.